This entry lists 18 T cell receptor beta chains sequenced from one sample in a study of cytomegalovirus exposure and HLA in healthy donors. Only in-frame clones appear in the TCRdb table, and some are missing; sequencing was by immunoSEQ multiplex PCR. The repertoire holds some 250,000 clones, with 90% as singletons. The sequencing input was PBMCs. The receptors originated from a woman in her twenties or thirties in good health and CMV-seronegative.

The rearrangement joins TRBV29-1 to TRBJ2-7; TRBD1 is a possible D gene (5 bases). Looked up from germline, CDR1 is SQVTM and CDR2 is ANQGSEA. The V gene lost 2 bases and the J gene lost 3 bases, with 11 bases spanning the gap. The CDR3 spans 13 residues. The CDR3 reads CSVESKDNYEQYF. The CDR3 DNA is TGCAGCGTTGAATCCAAGGACAACTACGAGCAGTACTTC.

This clone was seen just once. The V and J genes are TRBV28 and TRBJ1-2, with 9 bases aligning to TRBD1. Germline V lookup: CDR1 MDHEN, CDR2 SYDVKM. Trimming removed 3 bases from V and 2 bases from J; junction bases left unmatched: 4. The CDR3 has 15 amino acids. CDR3 sequence: CASSFAGQGNYGYTF. The CDR3 coding sequence is TGTGCCAGCAGTTTTGCGGGACAGGGAAACTATGGCTACACCTTC.

The chain links TRBV19 to TRBJ2-3, with D tentatively TRBD1 or TRBD2 (5 bases each). Trimming stripped 4 bases from V and 1 base from J, with 6 bases between. The CDR3 runs to 13 residues. Germline V lookup: CDR1 LNHDA, CDR2 SQIVND (reference sequence). CDR3 sequence reads: CASSRGRTDTQYF. CDR3 coding DNA: TGTGCCAGTAGTAGGGGACGCACAGATACGCAGTATTTT.

The chain has TRBV27 and TRBJ2-1; D is uncertain. V was shortened by 6 bases and J by 4 bases, with 13 bases between the two germline ends. Germline lookup yields CDR1 MNHEY and CDR2 SMNVEV (reference sequence). This CDR3 is 14 amino acids long. The CDR3 loop is CASRAPGWYNEQFF. CDR3 bases: TGTGCCAGCAGAGCTCCGGGCTGGTACAATGAGCAGTTCTTC.

The rearrangement joins TRBV30 to TRBJ2-7; TRBD1 aligns across 7 bases. Germline values: CDR1 GTSNPN, CDR2 SVGIG (reference sequence). This CDR3 contains 13 residues. The trim removed 5 bases at V and 0 bases at J, leaving 4 bases unmatched. CDR3 in DNA: TGTGCCTGGGACAGGGACACCTCCTACGAGCAGTACTTC. Residues: CAWDRDTSYEQYF. Filled out from reference TRBV30 and TRBJ2-7, the complete variable domain reads SQTIHQWPATLVQPVGSPLSLECTVEGTSNPNLYWYRQAAGRGLQLLFYSVGIGQISSEVPQNLSASRPQDRQFILSSKKLLLSDSGFYLCAWDRDTSYEQYFGPGTRLTVT.

V gene TRBV9 combines with J gene TRBJ2-5; 8 positions match TRBD1. Germline V gene lookup returns CDR1 SGDLS and CDR2 YYNGEE. CDR3 length: 16 amino acids. Unmatched junction bases numbered 11, after V lost 3 bases and J lost 4 bases. DNA of the CDR3: TGTGCCAGCAGCGGCCTCGGACAGGGAGTGGGAGAGACCCAGTACTTC. Translating gives CASSGLGQGVGETQYF.

The table lists this clone with a count of one. Here the CDR3 reads CASSLEGGRGELFF. CDR3 sequence (DNA): TGTGCCAGCAGTTTAGAAGGAGGGCGCGGGGAGCTGTTTTTT. The V gene is TRBV27, the J gene TRBJ2-2; D is possibly TRBD2 (6 bases). Germline loops: CDR1 MNHEY, CDR2 SMNVEV (reference sequence). The length of the CDR3 is 14 residues. The V gene lost 2 bases and the J gene lost 7 bases, with 11 bases spanning the gap.

The chain has TRBV15 and TRBJ2-2; no reliable D call. Per the germline V gene, CDR1 is LNHNV and CDR2 is YYDKDF (reference sequence). The CDR3 spans 13 residues. The V gene lost 1 base and the J gene lost 4 bases, with 4 bases spanning the gap. The CDR3 nucleotides read TGTGCCACCAGCAGAGGCAGCACCGGGGAGCTGTTTTTT. This sequence encodes CATSRGSTGELFF.

The chain carries TRBV28 and TRBJ2-1; TRBD2 aligns across 7 bases. Germline V gives CDR1 MDHEN, CDR2 SYDVKM. This CDR3 is built from 13 residues. The V segment lost 6 bases and the J segment 4 bases; nucleotides outside the gene matches: 3. CDR3 region: CASSRLAYNEQFF. CDR3 in DNA: TGTGCCAGCAGCCGACTAGCTTACAATGAGCAGTTCTTC. The whole variable domain, remainder taken from reference TRBV28 and TRBJ2-1, is DVKVTQSSRYLVKRTGEKVFLECVQDMDHENMFWYRQDPGLGLRLIYFSYDVKMKEKGDIPEGYSVSREKKERFSLILESASTNQTSMYLCASSRLAYNEQFFGPGTRLTVL.

This sequence joins TRBV27 and TRBJ1-1; 7 nucleotides line up with TRBD1. Germline values: CDR1 MNHEY, CDR2 SMNVEV (reference sequence). J was trimmed by 6 bases and V by 1 base; bases with no gene match: 5. The CDR3 is 14 amino acids. The DNA for the CDR3 is TGTGCCAGCAGTTTATTTGGGACAGCCTCTGAAGCTTTCTTT. It encodes CASSLFGTASEAFF.

J is TRBJ2-2 and V is TRBV4-2; the match to TRBD2 covers 10 bases. This CDR3 has 16 residues. Germline values: CDR1 LGHNA, CDR2 YNFKEQ. The J segment lost 5 bases and the V segment lost 3 bases, leaving 6 bases of the junction unmatched. CDR3 region: CASSQYLAGDTGELFF. Here the CDR3 DNA reads TGTGCCAGCAGCCAGTACCTAGCGGGAGATACCGGGGAGCTGTTTTTT.

This chain joins TRBV2 and TRBJ2-5; tentatively, D is TRBD2 (5 bases). With 1 base removed from V and 5 bases from J, the gap between germline ends came to 14 bases. The germline gives CDR1 SNHLY, CDR2 FYNNEI. This CDR3 has 15 residues. The CDR3 sequence: CASSEVLATGETQYF. DNA of the CDR3: TGTGCCAGCAGTGAAGTGCTAGCTACGGGTGAGACCCAGTACTTC.

J is TRBJ2-7 and V is TRBV28, with D perhaps being TRBD1 or TRBD2 (5 bases each). V was clipped by 7 bases and J by 2 bases, with 9 bases between them. Germline assignment: CDR1 MDHEN and CDR2 SYDVKM. The CDR3 runs to 12 residues. The CDR3 region is CASMGVTYEQYF. CDR3 in DNA: TGTGCCAGCATGGGGGTGACCTACGAGCAGTACTTC.

V is TRBV28 and J is TRBJ2-1, with 10 positions matching TRBD2. After removal of 7 bases from V and 7 bases from J, the junction contained 4 bases not matched to a gene. CDR1 and CDR2 from the germline V gene are MDHEN and SYDVKM. This CDR3 is 13 amino acids long. The CDR3 DNA reads as TGTGCCAGCATCGGTAGCGGGAGGAATGAGCAGTTCTTC. Translating it yields CASIGSGRNEQFF. Full variable domain (remainder filled in from reference TRBV28 and TRBJ2-1): DVKVTQSSRYLVKRTGEKVFLECVQDMDHENMFWYRQDPGLGLRLIYFSYDVKMKEKGDIPEGYSVSREKKERFSLILESASTNQTSMYLCASIGSGRNEQFFGPGTRLTVL.

This sequence joins TRBV5-4 and TRBJ2-3; a weak D match, TRBD2 (5 bases). Germline CDR1 is SGHNT and CDR2 is YYREEE (reference sequence). The CDR3 is made up of 14 amino acids. Trimming shortened V by 4 bases and J by 4 bases, and 13 bases separated the two germline ends. The CDR3 here is CASSPSRGSDTQYF. As DNA, the CDR3 is TGTGCCAGCAGCCCATCCAGAGGGTCAGATACGCAGTATTTT.

The chain joins TRBV7-6 to TRBJ2-3, with D possibly being TRBD1 (6 bases). Looked up from germline, CDR1 is SGHVS and CDR2 is FNYEAQ. Trimming cost V 4 bases and J 2 bases, with 19 bases left between them. CDR3 length: 17 residues. The chain's CDR3 is CASSWADSRSLTDTQYF. The CDR3 region has the DNA TGTGCCAGCAGCTGGGCGGACAGCCGTTCACTCACAGATACGCAGTATTTT. The full variable domain, with the rest looked up from reference TRBV7-6 and TRBJ2-3, is GAGVSQSPRYKVTKRGQDVALRCDPISGHVSLYWYRQALGQGPEFLTYFNYEAQQDKSGLPNDRFSAERPEGSISTLTIQRTEQRDSAMYRCASSWADSRSLTDTQYFGPGTRLTVL.

Written as DNA, the CDR3 is TGTGCCAGCAGCGAATTCATGAACACTGAAGCTTTCTTT. Translated, it gives CASSEFMNTEAFF. The chain recombines TRBV9 with TRBJ1-1; D remains ambiguous. Germline V gene data show CDR1 as SGDLS and CDR2 as YYNGEE. The CDR3 covers 13 residues. Trimming removed 3 bases at V and 0 bases at J, with 6 bases between.

V is TRBV6-1 and J is TRBJ2-1, with D hard to call. Trimming took off 6 bases at V and 0 bases at J, with 6 bases between the two ends. Germline loops: CDR1 MNHNS, CDR2 SASEGT. The CDR3 is made up of 13 amino acids. The CDR3 loop is CASSKRSYNEQFF. The CDR3 DNA reads as TGTGCCAGCAGCAAACGCTCCTACAATGAGCAGTTCTTC.